This record looks at one TCR beta chain sequence and its context. These data come from a study of cytomegalovirus exposure and HLA in healthy donors. Germline V gives CDR1 SGHVS, CDR2 FNYEAQ. The CDR3 is made up of 14 amino acids. Unmatched junction bases numbered 6, after V lost 5 bases and J lost 5 bases. 13 Jbeta primers and 60 Vbeta primers were used for the PCR. Here immunoSEQ multiplex PCR was the method, and the copy in TCRdb shows in-frame clones only, minus some. Altogether about 92,000 clones are present, 70% to 90% being singletons, with the ten largest covering 5.5% to 6.5%. The V call is TRBV7-6, the J call TRBJ2-7, with 10 bases identical to TRBD1. This clonotype was sampled from a woman aged 18-29 years in good health and CMV-seropositive. Sequenced material: PBMCs. The chain's CDR3 is CASSQTGGGDEQYF. CDR3 in DNA: TGTGCCAGCAGCCAGACAGGGGGCGGAGACGAGCAGTACTTC.